The rows below give T cell receptor beta chains drawn from one sample of a study of blood T cell repertoires in COVID-19. The method was immunoSEQ multiplex PCR; TCRdb's version includes in-frame clones alone and lacks a portion of them. The sample shows approximately 200,000 clones, approximately 85% of them seen only once. The specimen sequenced was peripheral blood. These receptor sequences come from a human donor with active or convalescent COVID-19. The donor label of this sample is uncertain. Each CDR3 is given with its conserved first and last residue. A D gene is named only where the DNA matches it firmly. Clone size appears in some rows only: once, few, many, or a class for an expanded clone.

abundance,v_gene,d_gene,j_gene,len,CDR3nt,CDR3aa
.,TRBV10-3,TRBD2,TRBJ2-1,17,TGTGCCATCAGTGGTCCTCAGCGGGACCTAACCTACAATGAGCAGTTCTTC,CAISGPQRDLTYNEQFF
.,TRBV7-3,TRBD1,TRBJ2-7,15,TGTGCCAGCAGCCCCCAGCCGGGACAGGGACACGAGCAGTACTTC,CASSPQPGQGHEQYF
.,TRBV5-6,.,TRBJ2-7,13,TGTGCCAGCAGCTTGATACTGACAGGCGAGCAGTACTTC,CASSLILTGEQYF
.,TRBV5-1,TRBD1,TRBJ1-1,15,TGCGCCAGCAGCTTCTCGGGACAGGGAGGAACTGAAGCTTTCTTT,CASSFSGQGGTEAFF
.,TRBV28,.,TRBJ2-3,17,TGTGCCAGCAGTTCTCCCGGGACACCTGACAGCACAGATACGCAGTATTTT,CASSSPGTPDSTDTQYF
.,TRBV11-2,.,TRBJ2-2,16,TGTGCCAGCAGCTTAAGGACACCGTATTCCACCGGGGAGCTGTTTTTT,CASSLRTPYSTGELFF
.,TRBV30,.,TRBJ2-5,13,TGTGCCTGGAGGTTACGGGTGGAGGAGACCCAGTACTTC,CAWRLRVEETQYF
.,TRBV18,TRBD1,TRBJ1-5,14,TGTGCCAGCTCACCACAGACAGGGAATCAGCCCCAGCATTTT,CASSPQTGNQPQHF
.,TRBV9,TRBD1,TRBJ2-5,15,TGTGCCAGCAGCGTAGTGGGACAGCGAGAAGAGACCCAGTACTTC,CASSVVGQREETQYF
.,TRBV5-4,.,TRBJ1-4,13,TGTGCCAGCAGCTTGGATCGGGACAAAAAACTGTTTTTT,CASSLDRDKKLFF
once,TRBV11-2,TRBD1,TRBJ1-5,15,TGTGCCAGCAGCTTAGTCGGGCAGGGGGATCAGCCCCAGCATTTT,CASSLVGQGDQPQHF
.,TRBV29-1,.,TRBJ1-1,12,TGCAGCGTCCATCGGGGGGTCACTGAAGCTTTCTTT,CSVHRGVTEAFF
once,TRBV29-1,TRBD1,TRBJ1-4,14,TGCAGCGCCGGGATACAGGGGGCGAAGGAAAAACTGTTTTTT,CSAGIQGAKEKLFF
.,TRBV6-5,TRBD1,TRBJ2-5,14,TGTGCCAGCAGTCGGGGGCAGGGGGCATTGGGCCAGTACTTC,CASSRGQGALGQYF